This T cell receptor beta chain was identified during a study of blood T cell repertoires in COVID-19. Study-wide context: There were acute and convalescent COVID-19 samples, and they came from the United States, Italy and Spain. T cells, B-cell-depleted T cells, or PBMCs supplied cDNA or gDNA.

Recovered status in Cohort 3 required two negative PCRs, clearance, or symptom resolution. The CDR3 contains 14 residues. Germline CDR1 MGHDK, CDR2 SYGVNS. V was trimmed by 4 bases and J by 5 bases, leaving 14 bases between them. In the source study's methods: Amplification from reference gene primers served as the basis for estimated nucleated cell counts. TCRdb keeps only in-frame clones here, not all; method: immunoSEQ multiplex PCR. V, J and clone size derive from that table, while D and trimming were established from the DNA sequence. The data contain approximately 150,000 clones, approximately 77% of them singletons.

The sequencing sample was made of PBMCs or T cells enriched from blood (not recorded which). The chain employs TRBV25-1 and TRBJ2-5; D uncertain. The origin of this receptor is a man aged 60-69 years who had recovered from COVID-19. The CDR3 sequence: CASSAALGAETQYF. The CDR3 DNA is TGTGCCAGCAGTGCTGCTCTGGGCGCGGAGACCCAGTACTTC.